This T cell receptor beta chain was identified during a study of technical replicates of blood from a handful of donors. Measured with immunoSEQ multiplex PCR; TCRdb has only the in-frame clones, and not every one. Found here are over 85,000 clones, 90% to 96% of them singletons; the top ten hold more than 0.35%. Trimming took 3 bases from V and 5 from J; bases not matched to a gene: 4. Germline CDR1 SGHRS, CDR2 YFSETQ. The CDR3 is made up of 13 amino acids. This TCR derives from a human donor in good health. The J gene is TRBJ2-5, the V gene TRBV5-1, with 7 bases aligning to TRBD1. Material: T cells isolated from PBMCs. The CDR3: CASSSTGLETQYF. In DNA form, the CDR3 reads TGCGCCAGCAGCTCGACAGGGCTCGAGACCCAGTACTTC.